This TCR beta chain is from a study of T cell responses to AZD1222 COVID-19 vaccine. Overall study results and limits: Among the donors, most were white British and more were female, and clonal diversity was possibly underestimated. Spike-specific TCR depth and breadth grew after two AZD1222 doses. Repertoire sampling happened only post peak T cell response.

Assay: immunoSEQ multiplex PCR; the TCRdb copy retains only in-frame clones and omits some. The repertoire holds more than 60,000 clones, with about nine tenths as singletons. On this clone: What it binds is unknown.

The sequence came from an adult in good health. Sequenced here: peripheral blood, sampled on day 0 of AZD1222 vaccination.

The CDR3 DNA reads TGTGCCATCAACCCAGGGGGACGTAACTATGGCTACACCTTC. Its translation is CAINPGGRNYGYTF. The chain has TRBV10-3 and TRBJ1-2, with 7 bases aligning to TRBD1. The V segment lost 7 bases and the J segment 1 base; nucleotides outside the gene matches: 6. Germline V CDR1 and CDR2: ENHRY, SYGVKD. The CDR3 is made up of 14 amino acids.